The 24 T cell receptor beta chains listed next were all sequenced from one sample in a study of TIL therapy for anti-PD-1-resistant metastatic lung cancer. Time point here: pre-treatment sample, taken before nivolumab and TIL therapy. The immunoSEQ assay was v3. Produced via immunoSEQ multiplex PCR; TCRdb's table is partial and in-frame only. The table has 50,000 to 65,000 clones, 75% to 85% seen once. The material sequenced was blood, taken at baseline. The receptors originated from a person aged 25-80 years with non-small cell lung cancer.

The CDR3 spells CASSFQPSGRRWGVLGTGELFF. CDR3 DNA: TGTGCCAGCAGCTTCCAACCTAGCGGGAGAAGATGGGGAGTTCTGGGCACCGGGGAGCTGTTTTTT. The chain is built from TRBV7-3 and TRBJ2-2, with TRBD2 matching 10 bases. With 3 bases clipped from V and 4 bases from J, the junction kept 23 bases outside the gene matches. CDR1 is SGHTA, CDR2 FQGTGA, per germline. This CDR3 has 22 residues.

V and J are TRBV28 and TRBJ2-1; D gene ambiguous. CDR3 length equals 16 residues. V lost 1 base and J 2 bases, leaving 12 bases between the germline ends. Germline CDR1 MDHEN, CDR2 SYDVKM. CDR3 DNA sequence: TGTGCCAGCAGTTTATCCCATTACGCAGCCTACAATGAGCAGTTCTTC. Translation: CASSLSHYAAYNEQFF. The entire variable domain, with the rest obtained from reference TRBV28 and TRBJ2-1, is as follows: DVKVTQSSRYLVKRTGEKVFLECVQDMDHENMFWYRQDPGLGLRLIYFSYDVKMKEKGDIPEGYSVSREKKERFSLILESASTNQTSMYLCASSLSHYAAYNEQFFGPGTRLTVL.

The chain has TRBV7-9 and TRBJ2-5; either TRBD1 or TRBD2 may supply D (7 bases each). Trimming stripped 3 bases from V and 7 bases from J, with 15 bases between. Germline V lookup: CDR1 SEHNR, CDR2 FQNEAQ (reference sequence). CDR3 size: 14 residues. CDR3 region: CASSFDRDYRTQYF. CDR3 bases: TGTGCCAGCAGCTTCGACAGGGACTATCGGACCCAGTACTTC.

The chain couples TRBV30 to TRBJ1-5; TRBD1 aligns across 8 bases. The germline CDR1 and CDR2 sequences are GTSNPN and SVGIG (reference sequence). CDR3 length: 14 residues. V lost 5 bases and J lost 8; bases outside the gene matches: 11. CDR3 bases: TGTGCCTGGGCCATCGGACAGGGAAGGGAGCCCCAGCATTTT. Residues: CAWAIGQGREPQHF.

This clone appeared once. The chain recombines TRBV19 with TRBJ1-5; no reliable D call. Per the germline V gene, CDR1 is LNHDA and CDR2 is SQIVND (reference sequence). The CDR3 is made up of 13 amino acids. V was cut by 11 bases and J by 3 bases, with 14 bases left in between. The CDR3 coding sequence is TGTGCCTCAGGCGAGAGGGTCAATCAGCCCCAGCATTTT. Translation: CASGERVNQPQHF.

V usage is TRBV2 and J usage is TRBJ2-2, with D unclear. Germline V gives CDR1 SNHLY, CDR2 FYNNEI. CDR3 length: 13 residues. Trimming took off 7 bases at V and 1 base at J, with 7 bases between the two ends. The CDR3 region has the DNA TGTGCCAGCAATGTCCGGAACACCGGGGAGCTGTTTTTT. This gives the protein CASNVRNTGELFF. The full variable domain, rest sourced from reference TRBV2 and TRBJ2-2, is EPEVTQTPSHQVTQMGQEVILRCVPISNHLYFYWYRQILGQKVEFLVSFYNNEISEKSEIFDDQFSVERPDGSNFTLKIRSTKLEDSAMYFCASNVRNTGELFFGEGSRLTVL.

V gene TRBV7-3 combines with J gene TRBJ2-3, with 10 bases aligning to TRBD1. After removal of 0 bases from V and 6 bases from J, the junction contained 12 bases not matched to a gene. The CDR3 contains 18 residues. Germline V gene sequence: CDR1 SGHTA, CDR2 FQGTGA. CDR3 amino acids: CASSLTLQRQGAYDTQYF. The CDR3 DNA is TGTGCCAGCAGCTTAACGTTACAGCGACAGGGGGCTTACGATACGCAGTATTTT.

The chain carries TRBV5-8 and TRBJ1-1; 7 nucleotides line up with TRBD1. This CDR3 has 16 residues. The V gene's germline CDR1 is SGHTS and CDR2 YDEGEE. J gave up 1 base and V 4 bases, and 10 bases lay outside the gene matches. CDR3 nucleotide sequence: TGTGCCAGCAGCGCGTACAGGGGAGTGGGGAACACTGAAGCTTTCTTT. This gives the protein CASSAYRGVGNTEAFF.

The chain couples TRBV3-1 (or the pseudogene TRBV3-2) to TRBJ1-1; D is undetermined. CDR3 length: 16 amino acids. Trimming removed 1 base at V and 0 bases at J, with 12 bases between. Germline-derived CDR1 and CDR2 are LGHDT and YNNKEL (reference sequence). Here the CDR3 DNA reads TGTGCCAGCAGCCAAGGAGACGCCGTACTGAACACTGAAGCTTTCTTT. Translated: CASSQGDAVLNTEAFF.

This clone was observed a few times. This sequence joins TRBV28 and TRBJ2-5; possible D gene TRBD2, 7 bases. Between the trimmed V and J ends, which lost 3 bases and 1 base, there was a span of 15 bases. This CDR3 is built from 16 residues. CDR1 is MDHEN and CDR2 is SYDVKM in the germline V gene. CDR3 amino acids: CASSLGRGARQETQYF. In DNA form, the CDR3 reads TGTGCCAGCAGTTTGGGACGGGGGGCCCGCCAAGAGACCCAGTACTTC.

The chain recombines TRBV2 with TRBJ2-5, with D hard to call. CDR3 size: 11 residues. Germline V CDR1 and CDR2: SNHLY, FYNNEI. The V end lost 8 bases, the J end lost 2 bases, and 6 bases lay between the germline ends. CDR3: CASGPQETQYF. The DNA for the CDR3 is TGTGCCAGCGGGCCTCAAGAGACCCAGTACTTC.

The chain couples TRBV18 to TRBJ1-6; D call uncertain. The germline CDR1 and CDR2 sequences are KGHSH and LQKENI. This CDR3 has 14 amino acids. V was trimmed by 5 bases and J by 5 bases, leaving 10 bases between them. CDR3 bases: TGTGCCAGCTCAAGTACAGATAATAATTCACCCCTCCACTTT. Its protein product is CASSSTDNNSPLHF. Using reference TRBV18 and TRBJ1-6 for the parts outside the CDR3, the full variable domain is NAGVMQNPRHLVRRRGQEARLRCSPMKGHSHVYWYRQLPEEGLKFMVYLQKENIIDESGMPKERFSAEFPKEGPSILRIQQVVRGDSAAYFCASSSTDNNSPLHFGNGTRLTVT.

J is TRBJ1-6 and V is TRBV19; D is possibly TRBD1 (5 bases). The CDR3 has 14 residues. The germline V gene encodes CDR1 LNHDA and CDR2 SQIVND (reference sequence). Trimming pared 3 bases from V and 12 bases from J, leaving 15 bases between. The CDR3 DNA reads TGTGCCAGTAGTATTGAGGCAACAAGGGGACCCCTCCACTTT. Its protein is CASSIEATRGPLHF.

This clone was seen only a few times. V is TRBV4-2 and J is TRBJ2-2; D is unresolved. There are 15 residues in the CDR3. Deletions cut 4 bases from V and 2 bases from J, with 11 bases between. Germline CDR1 is LGHNA and CDR2 is YNFKEQ. For the CDR3, the DNA is TGTGCCAGCAGCCCCTCGGCGCTTAACACCGGGGAGCTGTTTTTT. Its protein is CASSPSALNTGELFF.

The rearrangement uses TRBV15 and TRBJ2-2; D gene ambiguous. There are 17 residues in the CDR3. Trimming cost V 0 bases and J 3 bases, with 14 bases left between them. CDR1 and CDR2 from the germline V gene are LNHNV and YYDKDF (reference sequence). The CDR3 DNA reads TGTGCCACCAGCAGAGATCTGCCCTTAAGAGACACCGGGGAGCTGTTTTTT. Encoded protein: CATSRDLPLRDTGELFF. The full variable domain, rest sourced from reference TRBV15 and TRBJ2-2, is DAMVIQNPRYQVTQFGKPVTLSCSQTLNHNVMYWYQQKSSQAPKLLFHYYDKDFNNEADTPDNFQSRRPNTSFCFLDIRSPGLGDTAMYLCATSRDLPLRDTGELFFGEGSRLTVL.

By share, this clone ranks as medium-sized. The chain recombines TRBV7-8 with TRBJ2-7; 9 bases agree with TRBD2. Germline V gene sequence: CDR1 SGHVS, CDR2 FQNEAQ. CDR3 size: 16 residues. Trimming cost V 4 bases and J 1 base; bases outside gene matches: 8. The DNA of the CDR3 is TGTGCCAGCAGCTCCCCCGGGGCGGGAGGGTCCTACGAGCAGTACTTC. It codes for CASSSPGAGGSYEQYF. The complete variable domain, with remaining parts taken from reference TRBV7-8 and TRBJ2-7, reads GAGVSQSPRYKVAKRGQDVALRCDPISGHVSLFWYQQALGQGPEFLTYFQNEAQLDKSGLPSDRFFAERPEGSVSTLKIQRTQQEDSAVYLCASSSPGAGGSYEQYFGPGTRLTVT.

This clone was seen only a few times. The chain recombines TRBV30 with TRBJ2-1, with TRBD1 as a possible D gene (5 bases). This CDR3 has 14 amino acids. The germline V and J ends were trimmed by 1 base and 6 bases, with 13 bases remaining between them. Germline assignment: CDR1 GTSNPN and CDR2 SVGIG (reference sequence). DNA of the CDR3: TGTGCCTGGAGTGCGACGCAGGGTTTCAATGAGCAGTTCTTC. Its translation: CAWSATQGFNEQFF.

The gene calls are TRBV2 and TRBJ1-4; TRBD1 matches 7 bases. After removal of 6 bases from V and 3 bases from J, the junction contained 4 bases not matched to a gene. Germline values: CDR1 SNHLY, CDR2 FYNNEI. The CDR3 covers 14 residues. CDR3 residues: CASRDGTANEKLFF. The CDR3 DNA follows: TGTGCCAGCAGAGACGGGACAGCTAATGAAAAACTGTTTTTT.

J is TRBJ2-5 and V is TRBV18, with no clear D. CDR1 is KGHSH and CDR2 is LQKENI in the germline V gene. V dropped 1 base and J dropped 3 bases, with 12 bases sitting between them. The CDR3 length is 15 residues. CDR3 coding DNA: TGTGCCAGCTCACCACTGGGCCAGCAAAAAGAGACCCAGTACTTC. Translated, it gives CASSPLGQQKETQYF. The full variable domain, with the rest looked up from reference TRBV18 and TRBJ2-5, is NAGVMQNPRHLVRRRGQEARLRCSPMKGHSHVYWYRQLPEEGLKFMVYLQKENIIDESGMPKERFSAEFPKEGPSILRIQQVVRGDSAAYFCASSPLGQQKETQYFGPGTRLLVL.

The CDR3 region is CASSLDLGLNEQYF. The CDR3 bases are TGTGCCAGCAGCTTAGACCTCGGATTGAACGAGCAGTACTTC. The chain links TRBV7-6 to TRBJ2-7; no firm D call. CDR1 and CDR2 from the germline V gene are SGHVS and FNYEAQ. V was pared by 1 base and J by 5 bases, with 12 bases between. The CDR3 is 14 residues long.

The table lists this clone with a count of one. The chain is built from TRBV7-9 and TRBJ1-2, with D perhaps matching TRBD1 (6 bases). Germline CDR1 SEHNR, CDR2 FQNEAQ (reference sequence). V lost 5 bases to trimming and J lost 2 bases, with 9 bases between them. CDR3 size: 13 residues. The CDR3 DNA is TGTGCCAGCAGCCCGGGACAAAACTATGGCTACACCTTC. As protein: CASSPGQNYGYTF.

This chain joins TRBV7-8 and TRBJ2-5; D is possibly TRBD2 (7 bases). Germline assignment: CDR1 SGHVS and CDR2 FQNEAQ. The CDR3 runs 14 residues. The ends were cut back, 2 bases at V and 4 bases at J, with 11 bases in the middle. Here the CDR3 DNA reads TGTGCCAGCAGCTTAAGGGGGGGCTCAGAGACCCAGTACTTC. Translated, it gives CASSLRGGSETQYF.

With regard to this clone: The DNA is left out, because the CDR3 cannot be placed on it with certainty; the CDR3 is given as TCRdb lists it. The V call is TRBV10-2, the J call TRBJ1-4. The CDR3 length is 15 residues, termini included. Per germline, CDR1 WSHSY and CDR2 SAAADI. The CDR3 sequence is CASSTSAATNEKLFF.

The count of this clone is one. This chain links TRBV4-1 with TRBJ2-7; 13 bases match TRBD2. CDR1 and CDR2 from the germline V gene are MGHRA and YSYEKL. This CDR3 contains 17 residues. The trim removed 0 bases at V and 2 bases at J, leaving 4 bases unmatched. Written as DNA, the CDR3 is TGCGCCAGCAGCCAAGAATCTGGGACTAGCGGGGCCTACGAGCAGTACTTC. Translating gives CASSQESGTSGAYEQYF.